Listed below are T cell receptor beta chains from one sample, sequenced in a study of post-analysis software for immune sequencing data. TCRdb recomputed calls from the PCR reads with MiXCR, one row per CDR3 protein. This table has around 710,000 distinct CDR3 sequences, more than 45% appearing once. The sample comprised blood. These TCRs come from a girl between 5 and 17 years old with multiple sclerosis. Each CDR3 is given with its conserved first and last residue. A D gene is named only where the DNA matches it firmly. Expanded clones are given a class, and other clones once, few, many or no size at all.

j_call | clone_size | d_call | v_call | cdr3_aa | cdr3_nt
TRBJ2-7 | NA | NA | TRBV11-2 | CASSLVYPYEQYF | TGTGCCAGCAGCTTAGTATATCCCTACGAGCAGTACTTC
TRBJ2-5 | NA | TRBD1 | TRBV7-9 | CASEGGAETQYF | TGTGCCAGCGAAGGGGGCGCGGAGACCCAGTACTTC
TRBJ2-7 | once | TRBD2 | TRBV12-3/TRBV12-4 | CASSLGTSGRGVYEQYF | TGTGCCAGCAGTCTCGGGACTAGCGGGAGAGGGGTTTACGAGCAGTACTTC
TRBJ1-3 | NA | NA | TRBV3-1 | CASTDGVSGNTIYF | TGTGCCAGCACCGACGGAGTCTCTGGAAACACCATATATTTT
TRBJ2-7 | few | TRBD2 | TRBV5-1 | CASSLVGLAGDEQYF | TGCGCCAGCAGCTTGGTGGGGCTAGCGGGAGACGAGCAGTACTTC
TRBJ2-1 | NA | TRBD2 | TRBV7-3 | CASSSTSGVSYNEQFF | TGTGCCAGCAGCTCGACTAGCGGGGTCTCCTACAATGAGCAGTTCTTC
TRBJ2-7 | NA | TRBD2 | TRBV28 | CASSFGGTSDPYYEQYF | TGTGCCAGCAGTTTTGGAGGGACTAGCGACCCGTACTACGAGCAGTACTTC
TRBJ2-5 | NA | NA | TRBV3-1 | CASSQVGRGETQYF | TGTGCCAGCAGCCAAGTAGGCCGGGGGGAGACCCAGTACTTC
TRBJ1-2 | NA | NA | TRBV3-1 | CASQSNYGYTF | TGTGCTAGTCAGTCGAACTATGGCTACACCTTC
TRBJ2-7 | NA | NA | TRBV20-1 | CSAGGEMLTYGQYF | TGCAGTGCTGGGGGTGAGATGTTGACCTACGGGCAGTACTTC
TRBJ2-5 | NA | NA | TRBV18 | CASSRDGQETQYF | TGTGCCAGCTCACGGGACGGCCAAGAGACCCAGTACTTC
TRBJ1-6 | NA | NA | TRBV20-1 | CSARDASDSSPLHF | TGCAGTGCTAGAGATGCTTCCGACAGCTCACCCCTCCACTTT
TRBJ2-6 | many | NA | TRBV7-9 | CASSPSGGGANVLTF | TGTGCCAGCAGCCCCAGTGGGGGTGGGGCCAACGTCCTGACTTTC
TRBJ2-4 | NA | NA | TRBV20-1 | CSTVAKNIQYF | TGCAGCACGGTGGCCAAAAACATTCAGTACTTC